The sequence of this T cell receptor beta chain was determined in a study of T cell changes during pregnancy in multiple sclerosis. A note on this clone: The sample contains more than one DNA sequence encoding this CDR3.

After removal of 0 bases from V and 6 bases from J, the junction contained 1 base not matched to a gene. Germline V gene lookup returns CDR1 SGHRS and CDR2 YFSETQ. There are 13 residues in the CDR3. TCRdb's table, derived via immunoSEQ multiplex PCR, lists solely in-frame clones and lacks some. Among 50,000 to 75,000 clones listed, about nine tenths were seen once. The material was peripheral blood, obtained after pregnancy. The chain couples TRBV5-1 to TRBJ1-2; TRBD1 aligns across 8 bases. This clonotype originated in a female donor in good health, enrolled as a control in a pregnancy study. This chain's CDR3 is CASSLGQGNGYTF. As DNA, the CDR3 is TGCGCCAGCAGCTTGGGACAGGGGAATGGCTACACCTTC. Using reference TRBV5-1 and TRBJ1-2 for the parts outside the CDR3, the full variable domain is KAGVTQTPRYLIKTRGQQVTLSCSPISGHRSVSWYQQTPGQGLQFLFEYFSETQRNKGNFPGRFSGRQFSNSRSEMNVSTLELGDSALYLCASSLGQGNGYTFGSGTRLTVV.